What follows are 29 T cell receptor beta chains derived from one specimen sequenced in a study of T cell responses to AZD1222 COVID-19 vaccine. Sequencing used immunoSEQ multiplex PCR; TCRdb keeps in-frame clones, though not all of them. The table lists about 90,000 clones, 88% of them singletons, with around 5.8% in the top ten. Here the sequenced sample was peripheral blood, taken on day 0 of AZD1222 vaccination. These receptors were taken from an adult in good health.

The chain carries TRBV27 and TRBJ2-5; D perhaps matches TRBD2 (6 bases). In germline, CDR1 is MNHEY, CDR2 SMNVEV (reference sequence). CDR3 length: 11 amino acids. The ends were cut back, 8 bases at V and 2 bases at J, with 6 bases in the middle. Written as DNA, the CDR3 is TGTGCCAGCGGACTACAAGAGACCCAGTACTTC. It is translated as CASGLQETQYF.

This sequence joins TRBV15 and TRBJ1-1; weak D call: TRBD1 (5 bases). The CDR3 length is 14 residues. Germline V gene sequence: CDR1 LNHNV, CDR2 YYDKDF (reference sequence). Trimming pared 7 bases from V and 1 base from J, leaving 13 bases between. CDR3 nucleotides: TGTGCCACCACCATAAATACAGGGAACACTGAAGCTTTCTTT. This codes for CATTINTGNTEAFF.

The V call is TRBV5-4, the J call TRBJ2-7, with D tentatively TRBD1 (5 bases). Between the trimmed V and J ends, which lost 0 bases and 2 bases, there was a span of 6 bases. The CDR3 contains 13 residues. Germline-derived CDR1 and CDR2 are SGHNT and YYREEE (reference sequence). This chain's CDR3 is CASSLDRTYEQYF. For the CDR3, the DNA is TGTGCCAGCAGCTTGGACAGGACCTACGAGCAGTACTTC.

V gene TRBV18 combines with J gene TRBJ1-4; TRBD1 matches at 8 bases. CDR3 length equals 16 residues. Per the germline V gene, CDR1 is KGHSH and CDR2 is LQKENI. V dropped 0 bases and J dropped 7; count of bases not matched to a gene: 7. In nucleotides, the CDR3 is TGTGCCAGCTCACCACCGGGACAGGCCTACAGTGAAAAACTGTTTTTT. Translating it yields CASSPPGQAYSEKLFF.

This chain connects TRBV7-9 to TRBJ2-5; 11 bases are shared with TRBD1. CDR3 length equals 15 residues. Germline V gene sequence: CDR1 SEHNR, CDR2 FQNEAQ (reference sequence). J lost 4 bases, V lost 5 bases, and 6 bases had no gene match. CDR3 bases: TGTGCCAGCAGCCCGCGGACAGGGGGCGCAGAGACCCAGTACTTC. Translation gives CASSPRTGGAETQYF.

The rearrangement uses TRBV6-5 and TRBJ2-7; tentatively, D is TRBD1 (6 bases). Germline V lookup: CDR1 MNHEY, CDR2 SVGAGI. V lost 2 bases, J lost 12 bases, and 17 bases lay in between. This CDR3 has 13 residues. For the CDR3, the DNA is TGTGCCAGCAGTTACGAGGCCCGGGACAAAAGGTACTTC. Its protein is CASSYEARDKRYF.

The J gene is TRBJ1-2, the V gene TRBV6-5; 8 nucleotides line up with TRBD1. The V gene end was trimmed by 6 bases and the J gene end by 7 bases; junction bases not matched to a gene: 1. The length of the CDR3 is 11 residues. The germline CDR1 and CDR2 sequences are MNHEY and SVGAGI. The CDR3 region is CASRTGGGYTF. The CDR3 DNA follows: TGTGCCAGCAGAACAGGGGGTGGCTACACCTTC.

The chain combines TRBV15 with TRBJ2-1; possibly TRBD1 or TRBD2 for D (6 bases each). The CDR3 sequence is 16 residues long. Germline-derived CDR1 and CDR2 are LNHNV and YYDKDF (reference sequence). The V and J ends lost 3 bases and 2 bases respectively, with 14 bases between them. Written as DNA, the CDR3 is TGTGCCACCAGCAGTTTGGGGGGCGACCCCTACAATGAGCAGTTCTTC. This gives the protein CATSSLGGDPYNEQFF.

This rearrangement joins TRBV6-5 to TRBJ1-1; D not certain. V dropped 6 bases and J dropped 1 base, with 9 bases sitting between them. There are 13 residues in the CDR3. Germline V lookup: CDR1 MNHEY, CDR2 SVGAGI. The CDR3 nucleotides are TGTGCCAGCAGCGCGACACAGAACACTGAAGCTTTCTTT. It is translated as CASSATQNTEAFF.

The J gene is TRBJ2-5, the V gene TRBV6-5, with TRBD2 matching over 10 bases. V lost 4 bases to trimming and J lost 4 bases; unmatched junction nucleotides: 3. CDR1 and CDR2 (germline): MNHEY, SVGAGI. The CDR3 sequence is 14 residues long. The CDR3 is CASSSRLAGETQYF. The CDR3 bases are TGTGCCAGCAGTTCCAGACTAGCGGGAGAGACCCAGTACTTC.

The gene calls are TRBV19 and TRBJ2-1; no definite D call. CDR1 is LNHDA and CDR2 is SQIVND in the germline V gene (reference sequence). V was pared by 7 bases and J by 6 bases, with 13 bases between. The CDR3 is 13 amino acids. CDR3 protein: CASNAGPGNEQFF. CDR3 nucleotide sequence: TGTGCCAGTAATGCCGGGCCGGGCAATGAGCAGTTCTTC.

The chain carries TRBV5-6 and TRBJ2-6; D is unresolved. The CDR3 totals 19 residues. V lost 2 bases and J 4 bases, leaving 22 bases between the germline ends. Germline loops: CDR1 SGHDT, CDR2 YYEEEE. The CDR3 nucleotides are TGTGCCAGCAGCTTCTACGGGCGGACCCTCGTCTTAGGGGCCAACGTCCTGACTTTC. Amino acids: CASSFYGRTLVLGANVLTF.

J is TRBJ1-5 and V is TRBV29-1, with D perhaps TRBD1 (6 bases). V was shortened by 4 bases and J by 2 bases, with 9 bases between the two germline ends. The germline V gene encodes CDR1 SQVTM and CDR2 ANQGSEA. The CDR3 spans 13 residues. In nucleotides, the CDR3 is TGCAGCGTTGCGGACAGCGGCAATCAGCCCCAGCATTTT. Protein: CSVADSGNQPQHF.

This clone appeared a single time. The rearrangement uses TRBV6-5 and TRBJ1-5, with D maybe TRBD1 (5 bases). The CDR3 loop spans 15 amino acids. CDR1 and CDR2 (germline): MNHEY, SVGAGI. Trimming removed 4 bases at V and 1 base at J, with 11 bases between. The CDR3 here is CASSSGRRSNQPQHF. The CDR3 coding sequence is TGTGCCAGCAGTTCGGGACGGCGAAGCAATCAGCCCCAGCATTTT.

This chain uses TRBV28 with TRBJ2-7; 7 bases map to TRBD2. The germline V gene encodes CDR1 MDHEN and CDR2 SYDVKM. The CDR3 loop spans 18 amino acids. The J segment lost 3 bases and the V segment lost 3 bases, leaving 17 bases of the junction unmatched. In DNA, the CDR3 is TGTGCCAGCAGTTTTGGGAGGGGCAGGGCTGGTTTGGGCTACGAGCAGTACTTC. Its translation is CASSFGRGRAGLGYEQYF.

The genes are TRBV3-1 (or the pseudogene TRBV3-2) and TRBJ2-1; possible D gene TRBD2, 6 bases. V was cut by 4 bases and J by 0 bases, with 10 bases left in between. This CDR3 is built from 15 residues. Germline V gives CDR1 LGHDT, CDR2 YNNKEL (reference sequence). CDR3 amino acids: CASSLRGSSYNEQFF. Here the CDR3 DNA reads TGTGCCAGCAGCCTCCGGGGGAGCTCCTACAATGAGCAGTTCTTC.

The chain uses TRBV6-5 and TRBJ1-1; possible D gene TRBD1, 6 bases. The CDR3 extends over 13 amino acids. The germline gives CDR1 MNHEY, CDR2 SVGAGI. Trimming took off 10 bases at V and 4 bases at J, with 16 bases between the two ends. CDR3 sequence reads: CAIRGGWGTEAFF. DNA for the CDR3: TGTGCCATACGAGGGGGATGGGGCACTGAAGCTTTCTTT.

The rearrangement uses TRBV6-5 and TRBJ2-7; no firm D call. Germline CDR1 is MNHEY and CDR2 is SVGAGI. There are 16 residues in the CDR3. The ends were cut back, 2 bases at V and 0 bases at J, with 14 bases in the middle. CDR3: CASSYLPRSLSYEQYF. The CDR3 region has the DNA TGTGCCAGCAGTTACCTTCCCCGGTCGCTCTCCTACGAGCAGTACTTC.

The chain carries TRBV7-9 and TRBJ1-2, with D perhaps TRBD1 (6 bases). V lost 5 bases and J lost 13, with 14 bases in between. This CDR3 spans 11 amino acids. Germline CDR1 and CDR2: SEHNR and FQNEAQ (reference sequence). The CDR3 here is CASSPLDSPTF. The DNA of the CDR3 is TGTGCCAGCAGCCCCCTGGACAGTCCCACCTTC.

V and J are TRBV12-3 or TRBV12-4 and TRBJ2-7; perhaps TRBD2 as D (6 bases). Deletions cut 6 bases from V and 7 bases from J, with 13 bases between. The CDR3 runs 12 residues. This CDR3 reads CASSSDGREQYF. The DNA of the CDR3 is TGTGCCAGCAGCTCAGATGGGAGGGAGCAGTACTTC.

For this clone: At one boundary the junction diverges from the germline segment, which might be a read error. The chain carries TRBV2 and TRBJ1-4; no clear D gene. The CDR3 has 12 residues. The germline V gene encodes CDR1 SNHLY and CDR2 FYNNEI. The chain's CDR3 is CASSSAGTYADF. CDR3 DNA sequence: TGTGCCAGCAGCTCTGCTGGCACCTACGCCGATTTT. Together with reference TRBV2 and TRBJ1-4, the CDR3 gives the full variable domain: EPEVTQTPSHQVTQMGQEVILRCVPISNHLYFYWYRQILGQKVEFLVSFYNNEISEKSEIFDDQFSVERPDGSNFTLKIRSTKLEDSAMYFCASSSAGTYADFGSGTQLSVL.

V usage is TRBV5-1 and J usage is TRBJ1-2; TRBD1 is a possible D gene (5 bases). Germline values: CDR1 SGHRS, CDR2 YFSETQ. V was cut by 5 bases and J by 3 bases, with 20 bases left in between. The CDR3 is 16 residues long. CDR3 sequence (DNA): TGCGCCAGCAGTCGGAGGTCCAGGGAGTATGACTATGGCTACACCTTC. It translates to CASSRRSREYDYGYTF.

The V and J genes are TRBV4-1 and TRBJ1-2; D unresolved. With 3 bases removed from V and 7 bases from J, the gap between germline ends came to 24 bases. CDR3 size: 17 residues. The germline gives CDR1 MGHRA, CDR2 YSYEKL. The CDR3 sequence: CASSQDTPGERRFGYTF. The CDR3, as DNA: TGCGCCAGCAGCCAGGATACCCCGGGAGAAAGGAGATTTGGCTACACCTTC.

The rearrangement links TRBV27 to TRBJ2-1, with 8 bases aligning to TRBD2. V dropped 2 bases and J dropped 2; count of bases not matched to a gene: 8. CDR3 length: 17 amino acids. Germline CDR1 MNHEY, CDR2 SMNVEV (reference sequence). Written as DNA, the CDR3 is TGTGCCAGCAGTTTAGGGGCGGCGGGAGGTACCTACAATGAGCAGTTCTTC. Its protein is CASSLGAAGGTYNEQFF.

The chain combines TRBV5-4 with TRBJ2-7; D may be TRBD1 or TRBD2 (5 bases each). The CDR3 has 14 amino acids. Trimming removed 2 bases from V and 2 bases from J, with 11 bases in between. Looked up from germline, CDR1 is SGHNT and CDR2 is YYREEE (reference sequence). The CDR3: CASSFRDGPYEQYF. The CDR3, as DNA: TGTGCCAGCAGCTTCCGGGACGGGCCCTACGAGCAGTACTTC.

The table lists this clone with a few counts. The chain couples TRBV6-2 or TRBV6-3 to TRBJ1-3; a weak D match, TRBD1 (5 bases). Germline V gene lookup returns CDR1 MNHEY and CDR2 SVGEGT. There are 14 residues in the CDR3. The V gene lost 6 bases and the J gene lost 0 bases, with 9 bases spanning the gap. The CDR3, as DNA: TGTGCCAGCAGCCAGGGCAGCTCTGGAAACACCATATATTTT. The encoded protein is CASSQGSSGNTIYF.

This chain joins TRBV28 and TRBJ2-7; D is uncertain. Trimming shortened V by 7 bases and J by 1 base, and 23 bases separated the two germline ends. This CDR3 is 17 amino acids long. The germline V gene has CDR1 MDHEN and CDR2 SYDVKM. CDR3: CASTPGARRGGSYEQYF. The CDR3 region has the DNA TGTGCCAGCACCCCCGGAGCACGTCGTGGTGGATCCTACGAGCAGTACTTC.

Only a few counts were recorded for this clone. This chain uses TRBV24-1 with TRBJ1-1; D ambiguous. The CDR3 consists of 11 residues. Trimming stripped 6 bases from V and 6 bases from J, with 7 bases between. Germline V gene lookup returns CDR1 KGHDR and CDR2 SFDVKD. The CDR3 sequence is CATSLGSEAFF. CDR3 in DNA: TGTGCCACCAGTCTGGGCTCTGAAGCTTTCTTT.

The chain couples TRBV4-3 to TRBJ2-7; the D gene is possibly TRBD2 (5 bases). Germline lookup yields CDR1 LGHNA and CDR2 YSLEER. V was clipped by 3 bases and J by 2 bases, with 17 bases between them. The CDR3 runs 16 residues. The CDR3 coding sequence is TGCGCCAGCAGCCAGGGAACTAGGAACCCAACCTACGAGCAGTACTTC. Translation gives CASSQGTRNPTYEQYF.